Listed here is a single TCR beta chain. The entry originates in a study of blood T cell repertoires in COVID-19. The V end lost 1 base, the J end lost 11 bases, and 17 bases lay between the germline ends. This CDR3 has 14 amino acids. From germline, CDR1 is SGHVS and CDR2 FQNEAQ. The repertoire was sequenced with immunoSEQ multiplex PCR; TCRdb's copy has only in-frame clones and lacks some. The repertoire consists of 150,000 to 160,000 clones, with over 65% occurring once and the leading ten covering 1.5% to 2%. This rearrangement joins TRBV7-8 to TRBJ1-1; D gene unclear. The origin of this receptor is a man older than 75 with acute or convalescent COVID-19. Sequencing input: peripheral blood. The CDR3 DNA reads as TGTGCCAGCAGCTTAGACTACGGTACCGTGGTGGCTTTCTTT. It is translated as CASSLDYGTVVAFF. The full variable domain, its missing parts supplied by reference TRBV7-8 and TRBJ1-1, is GAGVSQSPRYKVAKRGQDVALRCDPISGHVSLFWYQQALGQGPEFLTYFQNEAQLDKSGLPSDRFFAERPEGSVSTLKIQRTQQEDSAVYLCASSLDYGTVVAFFGQGTRLTVV.